This TCR beta chain was sequenced for a study of cytomegalovirus exposure and HLA in healthy donors. Findings of the study overall: Whilst most TCR sequences proved rare, a subset of public TCRs occurred across many donors. TCR beta sequences reportedly predicted most subjects' HLA-A and HLA-B alleles accurately. Common viral pathogens (according to a later analysis) appeared linked to several of the most significant clusters.

The PCR contained 60 Vbeta and 13 Jbeta primers. Repertoires were generated with immunoSEQ multiplex PCR, while TCRdb's copy carries only in-frame clones and drops some. This table has about 120,000 clones, 77% appearing once. All the people who gave samples were healthy bone marrow donors. Comment on this clone: Its specificity is unknown. Given the absence of the conserved phenylalanine or tryptophan at the CDR3 end, a read error is likely. Because the CDR3's place on the DNA is in doubt, the DNA is left out and the CDR3 is given as listed by TCRdb.

From its first to its last residue, the CDR3 has 22 amino acids. Material for sequencing was PBMCs. The chain recombines TRBV21-1 with TRBJ2-6; the DNA was not used to check the table's D call, TRBD1. TRBV21-1 is a known pseudogene. The sequence was collected from a man aged 35-49 years in good health and CMV-seropositive. The CDR3 region is CASSHSTGSHRSGANLPCPQSV.